These 19 T cell receptor beta chains originate from one sample sequenced in a study of CD8 T cells in ankylosing spondylitis. Using its own MiXCR run on the 5' RACE reads, TCRdb lists one record per CDR3 protein. Here the sample spans a few hundred thousand distinct CDR3 sequences, around 21% being singletons. Sample: blood, either unsorted or a sorted T cell fraction (not recorded which). The receptors come from a female donor with ankylosing spondylitis or in good health (not recorded which).

This chain joins TRBV6-2 or TRBV6-3 and TRBJ2-1; perhaps TRBD1 as D (5 bases). Trimming left V 5 bases short and J 2 bases short, with 13 bases between. Germline values: CDR1 MNHEY, CDR2 SVGEGT. This CDR3 is 15 amino acids long. Here the CDR3 reads CASSPGLGAYNEQFF. CDR3 nucleotides: TGTGCCAGCAGTCCAGGGCTAGGGGCCTACAATGAGCAGTTCTTC.

This clonotype was seen more than once but under ten times. This chain connects TRBV7-2 to TRBJ2-3; 7 nucleotides agree with TRBD2. The CDR3 length is 15 residues. The V segment lost 3 bases and the J segment 5 bases; nucleotides outside the gene matches: 8. Looked up from germline, CDR1 is SGHTA and CDR2 is FQGNSA. The CDR3 spells CASSFGAGVEDTQYF. Written as DNA, the CDR3 is TGTGCCAGCAGCTTTGGTGCGGGAGTGGAAGATACGCAGTATTTT.

This clonotype was seen more than once but under ten times. This sequence joins TRBV20-1 and TRBJ2-7, with D possibly matching TRBD2 (6 bases). Trimming pared 5 bases from V and 6 bases from J, leaving 23 bases between. The CDR3 is made up of 15 amino acids. From germline, CDR1 is DFQATT and CDR2 SNEGSKA (reference sequence). In DNA form, the CDR3 reads TGCAGTGCTCTTAGCGGCCCCACAAGGTGGAGCGAGCAGTACTTC. It translates to CSALSGPTRWSEQYF.

The chain is built from TRBV6-5 and TRBJ2-5; D remains ambiguous. Trimming pared 0 bases from V and 2 bases from J, leaving 7 bases between. The CDR3 is 14 residues long. The germline gives CDR1 MNHEY, CDR2 SVGAGI. The DNA for the CDR3 is TGTGCCAGCAGTTACTCGATTAGGCAAGAGACCCAGTACTTC. This sequence encodes CASSYSIRQETQYF.

The rearrangement uses TRBV20-1 and TRBJ2-7; 9 nucleotides line up with TRBD1. This CDR3 has 17 amino acids. Germline CDR1 DFQATT, CDR2 SNEGSKA (reference sequence). CDR3 region: CCVFGPGPGQGRNEQYF. Here the CDR3 DNA reads TGCTGTGTCTTCGGCCCAGGTCCGGGACAGGGTAGAAACGAGCAGTACTTC.

J is TRBJ1-1 and V is TRBV29-1; a weak D match, TRBD1 (5 bases). V lost 3 bases and J 1 base, leaving 6 bases between the germline ends. The CDR3 is 12 amino acids. Germline V gives CDR1 SQVTM, CDR2 ANQGSEA. The CDR3 protein is CSVDGANTEAFF. The CDR3 DNA is TGCAGCGTTGATGGGGCGAACACTGAAGCTTTCTTT.

This clonotype has at least ten counts. The V call is TRBV15, the J call TRBJ1-2; unclear D gene. This CDR3 spans 16 amino acids. With 0 bases removed from V and 2 bases from J, the gap between germline ends came to 13 bases. From germline, CDR1 is LNHNV and CDR2 YYDKDF (reference sequence). The CDR3 spells CATSRDLKRGNYGYTF. The CDR3 DNA sequence: TGTGCCACCAGCAGAGATCTTAAGAGAGGGAACTATGGCTACACCTTC. The variable domain in full, completed from reference TRBV15 and TRBJ1-2, reads DAMVIQNPRYQVTQFGKPVTLSCSQTLNHNVMYWYQQKSSQAPKLLFHYYDKDFNNEADTPDNFQSRRPNTSFCFLDIRSPGLGDTAMYLCATSRDLKRGNYGYTFGSGTRLTVV.

This clonotype was seen a handful of times. The chain uses TRBV20-1 and TRBJ2-1; 9 bases agree with TRBD2. The CDR3 sequence is 15 residues long. The germline CDR1 and CDR2 sequences are DFQATT and SNEGSKA (reference sequence). With V trimmed by 0 bases and J by 5 bases, 5 bases remained unmatched. The CDR3 sequence: CSARDRGRADNEQFF. CDR3 coding DNA: TGCAGTGCTAGAGATCGCGGGAGGGCCGACAATGAGCAGTTCTTC.

This clonotype was detected only a few times. The V gene is TRBV20-1, the J gene TRBJ2-7; D remains unclear. The CDR3 length is 15 residues. Germline values: CDR1 DFQATT, CDR2 SNEGSKA (reference sequence). Trimming took off 3 bases at V and 0 bases at J, with 15 bases between the two ends. CDR3 coding DNA: TGCAGTGCTAGCACCCCCCAAATACTCTCCTACGAGCAGTACTTC. Translation: CSASTPQILSYEQYF.

This clonotype was counted many times. This chain links TRBV5-1 with TRBJ2-1, with 8 bases that match TRBD2. The CDR3 totals 16 residues. Germline CDR1 reads SGHRS; CDR2 reads YFSETQ. V lost 1 base to trimming and J lost 1 base; unmatched junction nucleotides: 4. CDR3 sequence (DNA): TGCGCCAGCAGCTTGACTAGCGGAACTTCCTACAATGAGCAGTTCTTC. Encoded protein: CASSLTSGTSYNEQFF.

The sample holds many counts of this clonotype. This sequence joins TRBV12-3 or TRBV12-4 and TRBJ2-5; D is possibly TRBD1 (7 bases). The CDR3 is made up of 15 amino acids. V lost 3 bases and J 4 bases, leaving 15 bases between the germline ends. Written as DNA, the CDR3 is TGTGCCAGCAGTTTGGGCGGAGGGGGCGTAGAGACCCAGTACTTC. This sequence encodes CASSLGGGGVETQYF.

On this clonotype itself: Since a much larger clone is just one base distant, this may be a read error. The V gene is TRBV29-1, the J gene TRBJ2-7; D is ambiguous. CDR1 is SQVTM and CDR2 is ANQGSEA in the germline V gene. There are 12 residues in the CDR3. The CDR3 protein is CGVGSPSYEQYF. As DNA, the CDR3 is TGCGGCGTTGGATCCCCCTCCTACGAGCAGTACTTC.

This clonotype showed up just a few times. The V gene is TRBV20-1, the J gene TRBJ2-5; weak D call: TRBD1 (6 bases). The germline gives CDR1 DFQATT, CDR2 SNEGSKA (reference sequence). The CDR3 runs 15 residues. V lost 3 bases, J lost 6 bases, and 20 bases lay in between. This CDR3 is CSARSPQGGKKTQYF. The CDR3 nucleotides read TGCAGTGCTAGGTCTCCCCAAGGGGGAAAAAAGACCCAGTACTTC.

This clonotype turned up a few times. The J gene is TRBJ1-4, the V gene TRBV7-9; unclear D gene. V lost 1 base, J lost 8 bases, and 11 bases lay in between. CDR1 and CDR2 (germline): SEHNR, FQNEAQ (reference sequence). The CDR3 runs to 14 residues. The CDR3 protein is CASSLVEGKEKLFF. The CDR3 nucleotides are TGTGCCAGCAGCTTAGTAGAGGGCAAAGAAAAACTGTTTTTT.

This clonotype has a handful of counts. The chain couples TRBV12-3 or TRBV12-4 to TRBJ2-5; the D gene is possibly TRBD1 (5 bases). Trimming cost V 7 bases and J 1 base, with 10 bases left between them. CDR3 length equals 13 residues. CDR3 region: CASTPGSQETQYF. CDR3 DNA sequence: TGTGCCAGCACCCCAGGGTCCCAAGAGACCCAGTACTTC.

This chain joins TRBV12-3 or TRBV12-4 and TRBJ1-1; 11 bases are a match to TRBD1. The CDR3 sequence is 11 residues long. V shed 6 bases, J shed 10 bases, and the junction held 1 base outside the gene matches. The CDR3 nucleotides are TGTGCCAGCAGGGGGACAGGGGGAGCTTTCTTT. It translates to CASRGTGGAFF.

A few counts support this clonotype. This rearrangement joins TRBV20-1 to TRBJ1-1, with 10 bases that match TRBD1. Germline trimming cut 3 bases from V and 1 base from J; bases unmatched to any gene: 5. The germline gives CDR1 DFQATT, CDR2 SNEGSKA (reference sequence). CDR3 length equals 15 residues. The CDR3 coding sequence is TGCAGTGCTAGGAGACAGGGGGCAGAGAACACTGAAGCTTTCTTT. It yields the protein CSARRQGAENTEAFF.

This rearrangement joins TRBV6-2 or TRBV6-3 to TRBJ2-2; a possible D gene is TRBD1 (5 bases). Germline loops: CDR1 MNHEY, CDR2 SVGEGT. The CDR3 length is 15 residues. V was clipped by 2 bases and J by 9 bases, with 16 bases between them. The CDR3 DNA reads TGTGCCAGCAGTTACCCTTACTACGACAGCCGGGAGCTGTTTTTT. It translates to CASSYPYYDSRELFF.

The chain is built from TRBV24-1 and TRBJ2-1; 10 bases align to TRBD2. J was trimmed by 8 bases and V by 4 bases; bases with no gene match: 10. The CDR3 loop spans 16 amino acids. Germline V lookup: CDR1 KGHDR, CDR2 SFDVKD. The CDR3 DNA sequence: TGTGCCACCAGTGAAAGCGGGAGGGCCGAAGCGGATGAGCAGTTCTTC. This gives the protein CATSESGRAEADEQFF.